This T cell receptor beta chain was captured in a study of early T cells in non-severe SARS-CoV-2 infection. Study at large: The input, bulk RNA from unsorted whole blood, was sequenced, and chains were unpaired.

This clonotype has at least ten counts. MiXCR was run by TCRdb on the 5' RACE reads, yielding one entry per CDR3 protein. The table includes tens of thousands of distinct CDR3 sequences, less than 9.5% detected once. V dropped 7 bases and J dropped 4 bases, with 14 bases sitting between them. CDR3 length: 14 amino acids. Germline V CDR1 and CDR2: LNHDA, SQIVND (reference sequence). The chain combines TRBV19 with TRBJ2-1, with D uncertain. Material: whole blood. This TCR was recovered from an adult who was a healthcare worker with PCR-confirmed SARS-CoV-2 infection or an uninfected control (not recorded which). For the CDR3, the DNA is TGTGCCAGTAAACCAGGAAGGGAATACAATGAGCAGTTCTTC. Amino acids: CASKPGREYNEQFF.